The clone carrying this TCR beta chain has only a few counts. What it binds is not known. Investigators reverse transcribed all isolated RNA, so they sequenced expressed TCRB transcripts. Data came from immunoSEQ multiplex PCR; TCRdb stores just in-frame clones and leaves some out. The sample contains roughly 370,000 clones, approximately 15% of which appear only once. Germline V gene data show CDR1 as MNHNY and CDR2 as SVGAGI (reference sequence). This CDR3 comprises 15 residues. The V segment lost 6 bases and the J segment 7 bases; nucleotides outside the gene matches: 14. The data were obtained in a study of beta chain features in type 1 diabetes. Study in general: When patients were set against healthy donors, age, gender and cell yields were similar. Broader study findings: The naive, central memory and Treg TCRB repertoires of patients appeared to be more similar to one another than those of healthy donors. VDJ junctions sequenced from type 1 diabetes patients showed fewer insertions and more deletions.

The chain joins TRBV6-6 to TRBJ1-1; 7 bases agree with TRBD1. Input material: naive CD4+ T cells from blood. The receptor was isolated from a man aged 25 to 40 in good health. CDR3 amino acids: CASRRPGGQAIEAFF. Here the CDR3 DNA reads TGTGCCAGCAGACGCCCAGGGGGGCAGGCCATTGAAGCTTTCTTT.